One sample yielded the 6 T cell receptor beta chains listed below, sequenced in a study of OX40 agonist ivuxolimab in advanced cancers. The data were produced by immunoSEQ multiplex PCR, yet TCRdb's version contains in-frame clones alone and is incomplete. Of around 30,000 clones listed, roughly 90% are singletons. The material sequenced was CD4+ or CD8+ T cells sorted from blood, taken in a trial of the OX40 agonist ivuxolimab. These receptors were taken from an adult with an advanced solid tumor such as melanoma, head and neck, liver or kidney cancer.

CDR3 residues: CASSEGLGHRLFSGANVLTF. The CDR3 DNA sequence: TGTGCCAGCAGTGAGGGGCTTGGGCACAGGCTTTTCTCTGGGGCCAACGTCCTGACTTTC. The chain carries TRBV6-1 and TRBJ2-6, with TRBD1 as a possible D gene (5 bases). The germline V gene encodes CDR1 MNHNS and CDR2 SASEGT. CDR3 length: 20 residues. Trimming cost V 3 bases and J 0 bases, with 21 bases left between them.

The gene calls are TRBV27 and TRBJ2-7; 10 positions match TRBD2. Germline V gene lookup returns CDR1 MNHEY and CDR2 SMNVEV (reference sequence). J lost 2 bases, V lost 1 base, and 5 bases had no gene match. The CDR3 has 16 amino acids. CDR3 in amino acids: CASSLLASGSPYEQYF. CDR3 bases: TGTGCCAGCAGTTTATTGGCTAGCGGGAGTCCCTACGAGCAGTACTTC.

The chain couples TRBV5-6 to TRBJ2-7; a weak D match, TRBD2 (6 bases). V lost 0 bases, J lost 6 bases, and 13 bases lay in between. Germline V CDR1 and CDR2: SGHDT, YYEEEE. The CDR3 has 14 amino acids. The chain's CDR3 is CASSLGGAAGEQYF. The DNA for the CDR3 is TGTGCCAGCAGCTTGGGCGGGGCCGCGGGCGAGCAGTACTTC.

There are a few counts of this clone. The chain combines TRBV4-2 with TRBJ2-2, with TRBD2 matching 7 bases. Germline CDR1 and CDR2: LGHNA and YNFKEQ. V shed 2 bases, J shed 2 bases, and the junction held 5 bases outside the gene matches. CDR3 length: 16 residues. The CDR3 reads CASSQSGTPNTGELFF. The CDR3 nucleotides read TGTGCCAGCAGCCAAAGCGGGACTCCTAACACCGGGGAGCTGTTTTTT.

CDR3 loop: CSVRGGTGELFF. DNA for the CDR3: TGCAGCGTAAGGGGAGGAACCGGGGAGCTGTTTTTT. The chain is built from TRBV29-1 and TRBJ2-2, with D possibly TRBD2 on 6 matching bases. Trimming shortened V by 6 bases and J by 5 bases, and 10 bases separated the two germline ends. This CDR3 comprises 12 residues. Germline CDR1 and CDR2: SQVTM and ANQGSEA.

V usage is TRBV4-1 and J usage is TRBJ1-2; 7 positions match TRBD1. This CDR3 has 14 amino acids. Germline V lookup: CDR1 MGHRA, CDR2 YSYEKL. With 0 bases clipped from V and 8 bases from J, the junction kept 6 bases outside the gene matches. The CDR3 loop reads CASSQDRTGEGYTF. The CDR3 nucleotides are TGCGCCAGCAGCCAAGATAGGACAGGTGAGGGCTACACCTTC.